These T cell receptor beta chains were read from a single sample in a study of CD8 T cells in ankylosing spondylitis. Each CDR3 protein is one row after TCRdb ran MiXCR on the 5' RACE reads. The table includes about 130,000 distinct CDR3 sequences, roughly a sixth detected once. The sequencing sample was made of blood, either unsorted or a sorted T cell fraction (not recorded which). The receptors shown here come from a male donor with ankylosing spondylitis. CDR3s leave out the opening cysteine and the closing phenylalanine or tryptophan. Clone size is not always given. Where it is, it says once, few, many or a class for expanded clones.

v_call clone_size cdr3_aa
TRBV4-1 . ASSQNSGAAYEQY
TRBV27 . ATSRQFNEKLF
TRBV5-1 . ASSLMFRNTEAF
TRBV30 few AWNPTGNTGELF
TRBV12-3/TRBV12-4 few ASSLWTGHSYEQY
TRBV27 . ASSSPGGTEAF
TRBV7-8 . ASSLAHGSDGLDQPQH
TRBV20-1 many SASPGQGVEQY
TRBV10-3 few AITRGAGGPGEQF
TRBV10-2 few ASCREMTDTQY